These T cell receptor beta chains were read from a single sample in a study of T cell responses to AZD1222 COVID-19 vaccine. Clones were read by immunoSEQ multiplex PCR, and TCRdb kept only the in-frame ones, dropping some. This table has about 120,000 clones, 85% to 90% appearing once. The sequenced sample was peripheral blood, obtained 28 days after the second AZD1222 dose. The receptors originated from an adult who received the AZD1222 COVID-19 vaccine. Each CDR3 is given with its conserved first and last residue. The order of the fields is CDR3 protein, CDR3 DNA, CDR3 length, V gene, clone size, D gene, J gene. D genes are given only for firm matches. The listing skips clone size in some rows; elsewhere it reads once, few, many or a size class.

CASSVVAGRWNTEAFF,TGTGCCAGCAGTGTTGTGGCGGGGAGGTGGAACACTGAAGCTTTCTTT,16,TRBV28,once,NA,TRBJ1-1
CASSPDRRNTEAFF,TGTGCCAGCAGCCCCGACAGGAGGAACACTGAAGCTTTCTTT,14,TRBV7-8,NA,NA,TRBJ1-1
CASSTSNTGELFF,TGTGCCAGTAGTACCTCCAACACCGGGGAGCTGTTTTTT,13,TRBV19,NA,NA,TRBJ2-2
CASSFEGSGIAFF,TGCGCCAGCAGCTTTGAGGGATCAGGGATTGCTTTCTTT,13,TRBV5-1,NA,NA,TRBJ1-1
CASSGDREPYEQYF,TGTGCCAGCAGTGGCGACCGGGAGCCCTACGAGCAGTACTTC,14,TRBV25-1,NA,NA,TRBJ2-7
CASESLGFYGYTF,TGTGCCAGCGAGAGCCTAGGGTTCTATGGCTACACCTTC,13,TRBV6-6,NA,NA,TRBJ1-2
CSVEGLNYGYTF,TGCAGCGTTGAAGGGCTCAACTATGGCTACACCTTC,12,TRBV29-1,few,NA,TRBJ1-2
CATSSGGTGNTIYF,TGTGCCACCAGCAGTGGGGGAACTGGAAACACCATATATTTT,14,TRBV15,NA,NA,TRBJ1-3
CASSLRDNSYEQYF,TGTGCCAGCAGCTTACGGGACAACTCCTACGAGCAGTACTTC,14,TRBV11-1,NA,NA,TRBJ2-7
CASSFGTASSYEQYF,TGTGCCAGCAGCTTTGGGACGGCTAGCTCCTACGAGCAGTACTTC,15,TRBV7-2,NA,NA,TRBJ2-7
CASRREMNTEAFF,TGCGCCAGCAGGCGGGAGATGAACACTGAAGCTTTCTTT,13,TRBV10-1,NA,NA,TRBJ1-1
CSASRQGSSSPLHF,TGCAGTGCTAGTCGACAGGGTTCGTCTTCACCCCTCCACTTT,14,TRBV20-1,NA,TRBD1,TRBJ1-6
CASSQDLQGPTMNTEAFF,TGTGCCAGCAGCCAAGATCTGCAGGGGCCAACCATGAACACTGAAGCTTTCTTT,18,TRBV3-1/TRBV3-2,NA,NA,TRBJ1-1
CASSRSGDRRNEKLFF,TGTGCCAGCAGCCGGAGTGGGGACAGGAGAAATGAAAAACTGTTTTTT,16,TRBV5-4,medium-sized,TRBD1,TRBJ1-4
CASTAAGRGGYTF,TGTGCCAGCACCGCGGCAGGGCGCGGTGGCTACACCTTC,13,TRBV28,NA,NA,TRBJ1-2
CASSPFGQGTLRHEQYF,TGTGCCAGCAGCCCTTTTGGACAGGGAACCCTCCGTCACGAGCAGTACTTC,17,TRBV11-2,NA,TRBD1,TRBJ2-7
CASSLGGQVAGNTIYF,TGTGCCAGCAGCTTAGGAGGACAGGTAGCGGGAAACACCATATATTTT,16,TRBV7-6,NA,TRBD1,TRBJ1-3
CASKGPGASTDTQYF,TGTGCCAGCAAAGGTCCAGGGGCTAGCACAGATACGCAGTATTTT,15,TRBV2,once,NA,TRBJ2-3
CASSPQGAYRYGYTF,TGTGCCAGCAGTCCCCAGGGGGCCTATCGCTATGGCTACACCTTC,15,TRBV28,NA,TRBD1,TRBJ1-2
CASNLGQNRNEAFF,TGCGCCAGCAACCTGGGACAGAATAGGAATGAAGCTTTCTTT,14,TRBV4-1,NA,TRBD1,TRBJ1-1